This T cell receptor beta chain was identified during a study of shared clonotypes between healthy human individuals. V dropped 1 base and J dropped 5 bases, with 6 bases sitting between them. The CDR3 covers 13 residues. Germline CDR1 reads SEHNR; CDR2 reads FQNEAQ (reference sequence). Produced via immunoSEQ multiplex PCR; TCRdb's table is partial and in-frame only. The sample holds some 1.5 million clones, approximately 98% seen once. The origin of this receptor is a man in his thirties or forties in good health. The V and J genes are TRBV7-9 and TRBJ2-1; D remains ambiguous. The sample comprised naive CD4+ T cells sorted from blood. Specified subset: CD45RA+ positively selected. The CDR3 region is CASSLVADNEQFF. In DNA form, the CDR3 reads TGTGCCAGCAGCTTAGTGGCAGACAATGAGCAGTTCTTC.